This T cell receptor (delta chain) was captured in a study of gamma-delta chains in newborns, infants, children. Study summary: Innate gammadelta T cells reportedly expand polyclonally right after birth, driven by microbial exposure, per the title.

TCRdb fed the reads into CATT to redo clone calling. The sample consists of around 4,900 delta-chain clones, over 30% of them appearing once. This CDR3 has 17 amino acids. Germline values: CDR1 TSWWSYY, CDR2 QGS. Trimming removed 4 bases from V and 0 bases from J; junction bases left unmatched: 5. The gene calls are TRDV1 and TRDJ1; TRDD3 agrees at 13 bases. This TCR derives from a child who received the measles vaccine. Material: blood. The CDR3 bases are TGTGCTCTTGGGGGCGGAACTGGGGGATACGACACCGATAAACTCATCTTT. Protein sequence: CALGGGTGGYDTDKLIF.